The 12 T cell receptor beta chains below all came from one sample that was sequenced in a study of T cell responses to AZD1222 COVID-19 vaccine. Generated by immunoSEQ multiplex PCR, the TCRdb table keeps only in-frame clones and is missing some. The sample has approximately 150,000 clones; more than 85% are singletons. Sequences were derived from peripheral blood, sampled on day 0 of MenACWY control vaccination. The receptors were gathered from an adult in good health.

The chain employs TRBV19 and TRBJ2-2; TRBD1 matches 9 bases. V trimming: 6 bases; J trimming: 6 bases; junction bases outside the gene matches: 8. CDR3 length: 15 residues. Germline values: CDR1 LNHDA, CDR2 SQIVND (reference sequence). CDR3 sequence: CASRSGTGFAGELFF. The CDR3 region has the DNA TGTGCCAGTAGGTCTGGGACAGGGTTCGCCGGGGAGCTGTTTTTT.

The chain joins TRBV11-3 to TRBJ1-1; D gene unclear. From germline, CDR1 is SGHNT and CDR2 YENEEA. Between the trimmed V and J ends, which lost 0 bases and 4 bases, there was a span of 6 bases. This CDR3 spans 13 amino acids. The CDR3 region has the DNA TGTGCCAGCAGCTTAGATCCTGTCACTGAAGCTTTCTTT. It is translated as CASSLDPVTEAFF.

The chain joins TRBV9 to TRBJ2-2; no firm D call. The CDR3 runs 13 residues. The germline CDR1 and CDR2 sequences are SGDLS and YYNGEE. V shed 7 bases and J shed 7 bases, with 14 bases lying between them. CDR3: CASGVRADGELFF. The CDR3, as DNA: TGTGCCAGCGGAGTCCGAGCAGACGGGGAGCTGTTTTTT.

The CDR3, as DNA: TGTGCCAGTAGTTCAGGCGCCGAAAAACTGTTTTTT. It translates to CASSSGAEKLFF. The genes are TRBV19 and TRBJ1-4; no reliable D call. The CDR3 has 12 amino acids. Trimming cost V 5 bases and J 8 bases, with 9 bases left between them. Per germline, CDR1 LNHDA and CDR2 SQIVND (reference sequence).

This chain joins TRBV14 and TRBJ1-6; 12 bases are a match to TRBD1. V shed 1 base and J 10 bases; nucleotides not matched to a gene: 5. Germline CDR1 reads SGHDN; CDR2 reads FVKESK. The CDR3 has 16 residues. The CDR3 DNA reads TGTGCCAGCAGCCAAGTTTGGGACAGGGGGCGATCACCCCTCCACTTT. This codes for CASSQVWDRGRSPLHF.

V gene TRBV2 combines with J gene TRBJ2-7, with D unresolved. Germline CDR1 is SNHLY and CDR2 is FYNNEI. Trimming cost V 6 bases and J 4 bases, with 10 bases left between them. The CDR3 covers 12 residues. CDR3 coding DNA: TGTGCCAGCAGAGTCACGAGTTACGAGCAGTACTTC. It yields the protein CASRVTSYEQYF.

The CDR3 DNA sequence: TGTGCCAGCAGTTCACGACAGGGTTTGGATCAGCCCCAGCATTTT. It is translated as CASSSRQGLDQPQHF. V and J are TRBV27 and TRBJ1-5; 7 bases fit TRBD1. The V gene end was trimmed by 4 bases and the J gene end by 5 bases; junction bases not matched to a gene: 8. Per germline, CDR1 MNHEY and CDR2 SMNVEV (reference sequence). The CDR3 totals 15 residues.

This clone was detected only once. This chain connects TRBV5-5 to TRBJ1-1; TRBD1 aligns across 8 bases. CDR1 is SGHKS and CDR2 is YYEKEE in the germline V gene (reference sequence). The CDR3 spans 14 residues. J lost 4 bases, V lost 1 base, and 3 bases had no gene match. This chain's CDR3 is CASSLPGGVTEAFF. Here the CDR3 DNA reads TGTGCCAGCAGCTTGCCAGGGGGCGTCACTGAAGCTTTCTTT. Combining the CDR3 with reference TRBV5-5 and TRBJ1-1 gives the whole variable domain DAGVTQSPTHLIKTRGQQVTLRCSPISGHKSVSWYQQVLGQGPQFIFQYYEKEERGRGNFPDRFSARQFPNYSSELNVNALLLGDSALYLCASSLPGGVTEAFFGQGTRLTVV.

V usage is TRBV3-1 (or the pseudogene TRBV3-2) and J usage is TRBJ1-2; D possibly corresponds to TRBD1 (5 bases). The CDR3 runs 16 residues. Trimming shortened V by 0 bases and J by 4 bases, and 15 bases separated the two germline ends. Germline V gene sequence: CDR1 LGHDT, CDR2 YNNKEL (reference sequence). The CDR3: CASSQDRGPNLYGYTF. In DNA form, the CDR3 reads TGTGCCAGCAGCCAAGATCGGGGACCGAACCTCTATGGCTACACCTTC.

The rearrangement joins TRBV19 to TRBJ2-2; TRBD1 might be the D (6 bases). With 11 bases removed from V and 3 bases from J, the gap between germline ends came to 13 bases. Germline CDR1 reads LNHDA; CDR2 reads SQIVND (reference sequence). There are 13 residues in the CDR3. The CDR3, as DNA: TGTGCCGGCCGACAGGAGGACACCGGGGAGCTGTTTTTT. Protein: CAGRQEDTGELFF.

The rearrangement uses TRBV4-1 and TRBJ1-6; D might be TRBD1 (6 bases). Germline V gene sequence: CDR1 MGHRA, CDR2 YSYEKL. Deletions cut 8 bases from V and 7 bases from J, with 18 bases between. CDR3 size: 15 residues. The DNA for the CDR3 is TGCGCCAGCGGGATGGCAGGGGAAATGAATTCACCCCTCCACTTT. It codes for CASGMAGEMNSPLHF.

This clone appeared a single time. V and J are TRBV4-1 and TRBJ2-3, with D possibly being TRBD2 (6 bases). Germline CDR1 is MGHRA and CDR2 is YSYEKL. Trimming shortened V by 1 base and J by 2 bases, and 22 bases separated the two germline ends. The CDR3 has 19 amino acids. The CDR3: CASSQGVILGGSYTDTQYF. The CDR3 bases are TGCGCCAGCAGCCAAGGAGTTATCTTGGGGGGTTCATACACAGATACGCAGTATTTT.